Listed here are 7 T cell receptor beta chains from one sample, sequenced in a study of T cells after yellow fever vaccination. TCRdb redid the calling of the 5' RACE reads with MiXCR, one entry per CDR3 protein. The profile shows under 350,000 distinct CDR3 sequences, approximately 4% of them singletons. The starting material was PBMCs, obtained 5 days after the yellow fever booster vaccination. These receptor sequences come from a man between 18 and 35 years old who received the YFV17D yellow fever vaccine.

Many counts were recorded for this clonotype. The CDR3 DNA reads TGCGCCAGCAGCTGGGACAGGGGAGGCACCGGGGAGCTGTTTTTT. Translation: CASSWDRGGTGELFF. The chain joins TRBV5-1 to TRBJ2-2; 10 bases are a match to TRBD1. V lost 3 bases to trimming and J lost 4 bases; unmatched junction nucleotides: 3. CDR3 length: 15 amino acids. Germline V CDR1 and CDR2: SGHRS, YFSETQ.

The genes are TRBV4-2 and TRBJ2-6; TRBD1 matches 9 bases. There are 16 residues in the CDR3. Germline V gene lookup returns CDR1 LGHNA and CDR2 YNFKEQ. With V trimmed by 3 bases and J by 4 bases, 4 bases remained unmatched. This CDR3 reads CASSHRTGVGANVLTF. The CDR3 DNA follows: TGTGCCAGCAGCCACCGGACAGGGGTCGGGGCCAACGTCCTGACTTTC.

The J gene is TRBJ2-5, the V gene TRBV4-3, with 9 bases aligning to TRBD2. Germline CDR1 is LGHNA and CDR2 is YSLEER. This CDR3 comprises 19 residues. V lost 4 bases and J lost 0; bases outside the gene matches: 15. The CDR3, as DNA: TGCGCCAGCAGCCGACAGATTTCAGCTAGCGGGGCCTACCAAGAGACCCAGTACTTC. Its translation is CASSRQISASGAYQETQYF.

The sample holds a few counts of this clonotype. J is TRBJ1-1 and V is TRBV3-1; D is perhaps TRBD1 (6 bases). With 9 bases removed from V and 1 base from J, the gap between germline ends came to 12 bases. This CDR3 contains 13 residues. Germline CDR1 and CDR2: LGHDT and YNNKEL (reference sequence). In DNA form, the CDR3 reads TGTGCCAGACAGGGAGGGGGGAACACTGAAGCTTTCTTT. Its protein product is CARQGGGNTEAFF.

This clonotype was detected many times. V and J are TRBV29-1 and TRBJ1-2; no firm D call. Trimming pared 5 bases from V and 8 bases from J, leaving 6 bases between. Germline CDR1 is SQVTM and CDR2 is ANQGSEA. The CDR3 covers 9 residues. The CDR3 bases are TGCAGCGTTCTCGAGGGCTACACCTTC. This encodes CSVLEGYTF.

The V and J genes are TRBV7-2 and TRBJ1-2; D is perhaps TRBD1 (6 bases). V was trimmed by 4 bases and J by 6 bases, leaving 18 bases between them. Germline-derived CDR1 and CDR2 are SGHTA and FQGNSA. The CDR3 has 15 amino acids. CDR3 protein: CASSSFRTDSNGYTF. For the CDR3, the DNA is TGTGCCAGCAGCTCCTTCCGGACAGACTCAAATGGCTACACCTTC.

The rearrangement joins TRBV5-1 to TRBJ2-2; D perhaps matches TRBD2 (5 bases). Deletions cut 5 bases from V and 3 bases from J, with 14 bases between. The CDR3 consists of 15 residues. Germline V CDR1 and CDR2: SGHRS, YFSETQ. CDR3 DNA sequence: TGCGCCAGCAGTGATGGAGGAGATTACACCGGGGAGCTGTTTTTT. It yields the protein CASSDGGDYTGELFF.